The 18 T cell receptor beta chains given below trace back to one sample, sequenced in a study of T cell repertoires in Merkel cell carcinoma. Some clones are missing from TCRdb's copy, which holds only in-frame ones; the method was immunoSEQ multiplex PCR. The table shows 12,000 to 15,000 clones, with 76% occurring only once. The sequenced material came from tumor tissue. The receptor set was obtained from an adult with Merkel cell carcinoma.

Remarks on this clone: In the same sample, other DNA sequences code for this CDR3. The CDR3 here is CASSLGGYQETQYF. CDR3 nucleotides: TGTGCCAGCAGCTTAGGGGGATACCAAGAGACCCAGTACTTC. The chain couples TRBV13 to TRBJ2-5; D is uncertain. Germline values: CDR1 PRHDT, CDR2 FYEKMQ (reference sequence). The V end was cut by 0 bases, the J end by 0 bases, with 5 bases between. The CDR3 is made up of 14 amino acids.

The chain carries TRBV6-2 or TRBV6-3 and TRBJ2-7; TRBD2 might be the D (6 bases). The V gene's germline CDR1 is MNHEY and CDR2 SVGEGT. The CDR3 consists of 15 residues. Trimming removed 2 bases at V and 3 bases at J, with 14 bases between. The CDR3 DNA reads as TGTGCCAGCAGTTACCTCCGGGAGTTTGGCTACGAGCAGTACTTC. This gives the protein CASSYLREFGYEQYF.

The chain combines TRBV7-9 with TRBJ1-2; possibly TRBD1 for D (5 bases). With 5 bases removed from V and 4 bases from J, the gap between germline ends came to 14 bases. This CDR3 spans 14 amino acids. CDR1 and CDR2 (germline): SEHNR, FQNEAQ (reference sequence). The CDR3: CASSRGDVSYGYTF. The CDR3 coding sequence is TGTGCCAGCAGCCGTGGGGACGTGTCCTATGGCTACACCTTC.

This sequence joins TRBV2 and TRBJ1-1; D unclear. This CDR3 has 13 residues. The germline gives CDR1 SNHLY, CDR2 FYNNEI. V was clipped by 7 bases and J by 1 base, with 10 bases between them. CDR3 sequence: CASKGRQNTEAFF. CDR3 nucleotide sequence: TGTGCCAGCAAAGGGCGCCAGAACACTGAAGCTTTCTTT.

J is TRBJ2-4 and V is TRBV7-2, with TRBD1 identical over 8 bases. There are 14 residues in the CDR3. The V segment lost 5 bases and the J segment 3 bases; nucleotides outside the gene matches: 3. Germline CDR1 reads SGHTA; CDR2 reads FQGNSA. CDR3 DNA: TGTGCCAGCAGCATGGACAGGGTCAAAAACATTCAGTACTTC. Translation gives CASSMDRVKNIQYF.

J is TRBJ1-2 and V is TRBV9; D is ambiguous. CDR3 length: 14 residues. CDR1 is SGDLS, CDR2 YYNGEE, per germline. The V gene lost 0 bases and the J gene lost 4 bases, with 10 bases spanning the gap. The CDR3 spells CASSVGVEAYGYTF. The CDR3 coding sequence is TGTGCCAGCAGCGTAGGTGTGGAGGCCTATGGCTACACCTTC.

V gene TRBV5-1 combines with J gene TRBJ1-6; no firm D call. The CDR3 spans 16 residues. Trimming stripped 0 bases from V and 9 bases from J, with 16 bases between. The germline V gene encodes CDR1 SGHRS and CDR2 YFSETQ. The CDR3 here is CASSLEGSTGGSPLHF. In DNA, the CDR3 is TGCGCCAGCAGCTTGGAAGGCAGTACGGGTGGTTCACCCCTCCACTTT.

This chain's CDR3 is CASSSPNRGGTGELFF. The DNA for the CDR3 is TGTGCCAGCAGCTCCCCAAACAGGGGAGGAACCGGGGAGCTGTTTTTT. The chain employs TRBV11-3 and TRBJ2-2; a possible D gene is TRBD1 (7 bases). Per the germline V gene, CDR1 is SGHNT and CDR2 is YENEEA. The V end was cut by 4 bases, the J end by 5 bases, with 17 bases between. The CDR3 sequence is 16 residues long.

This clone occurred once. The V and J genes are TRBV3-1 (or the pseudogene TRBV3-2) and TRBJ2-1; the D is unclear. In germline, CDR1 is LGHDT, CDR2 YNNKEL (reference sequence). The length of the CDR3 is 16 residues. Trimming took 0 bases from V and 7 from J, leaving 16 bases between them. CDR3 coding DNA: TGTGCCAGCAGCCAAGATCCGGCCGGATCTCGGAATGAGCAGTTCTTC. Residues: CASSQDPAGSRNEQFF.

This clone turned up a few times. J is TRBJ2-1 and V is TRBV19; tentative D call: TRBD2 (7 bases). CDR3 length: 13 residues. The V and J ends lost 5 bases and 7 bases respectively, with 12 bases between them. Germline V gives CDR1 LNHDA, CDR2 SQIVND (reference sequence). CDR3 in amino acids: CASSLRGGNEQFF. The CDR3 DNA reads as TGTGCCAGTAGTCTCAGGGGAGGGAATGAGCAGTTCTTC.

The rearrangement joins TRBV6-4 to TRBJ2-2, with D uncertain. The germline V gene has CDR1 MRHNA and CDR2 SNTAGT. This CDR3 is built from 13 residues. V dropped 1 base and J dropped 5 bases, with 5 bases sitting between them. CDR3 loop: CASSDLGTGELFF. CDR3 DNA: TGTGCCAGCAGTGACTTGGGGACCGGGGAGCTGTTTTTT.

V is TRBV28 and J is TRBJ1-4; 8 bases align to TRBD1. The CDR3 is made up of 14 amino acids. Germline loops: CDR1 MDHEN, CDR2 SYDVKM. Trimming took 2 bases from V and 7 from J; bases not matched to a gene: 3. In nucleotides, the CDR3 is TGTGCCAGCAGTTTACCCGACAGGGGTGAAAAACTGTTTTTT. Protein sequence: CASSLPDRGEKLFF.

CDR3 nucleotide sequence: TGCGCCAGCAGCCGCCGGCGGGACACCGGGGAGCTGTTTTTT. Its translation: CASSRRRDTGELFF. This chain joins TRBV5-1 and TRBJ2-2; D is possibly TRBD2 (5 bases). Germline CDR1 SGHRS, CDR2 YFSETQ. V was trimmed by 4 bases and J by 3 bases, leaving 10 bases between them. The CDR3 runs to 14 residues. The variable domain in full, with the rest retrieved from reference TRBV5-1 and TRBJ2-2, is KAGVTQTPRYLIKTRGQQVTLSCSPISGHRSVSWYQQTPGQGLQFLFEYFSETQRNKGNFPGRFSGRQFSNSRSEMNVSTLELGDSALYLCASSRRRDTGELFFGEGSRLTVL.

The CDR3 loop reads CASSFYNEQFF. For the CDR3, the DNA is TGCGCCAGCAGCTTCTACAATGAGCAGTTCTTC. The chain couples TRBV5-1 to TRBJ2-1; D gene uncertain. This CDR3 is built from 11 residues. Germline V CDR1 and CDR2: SGHRS, YFSETQ. V lost 2 bases and J lost 3, with 0 bases in between.

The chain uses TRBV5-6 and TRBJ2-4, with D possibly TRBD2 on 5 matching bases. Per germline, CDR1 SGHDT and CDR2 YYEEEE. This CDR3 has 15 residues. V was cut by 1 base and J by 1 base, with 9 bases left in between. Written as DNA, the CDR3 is TGTGCCAGCAGCTTGTGGCGGGTGGCCAAAAACATTCAGTACTTC. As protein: CASSLWRVAKNIQYF.

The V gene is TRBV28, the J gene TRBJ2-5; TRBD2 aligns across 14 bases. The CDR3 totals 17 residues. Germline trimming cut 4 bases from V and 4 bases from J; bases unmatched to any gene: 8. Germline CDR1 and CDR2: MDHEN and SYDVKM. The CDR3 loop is CASSWTSGRRWGETQYF. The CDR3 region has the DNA TGTGCCAGCAGTTGGACTAGCGGGAGGAGGTGGGGAGAGACCCAGTACTTC.

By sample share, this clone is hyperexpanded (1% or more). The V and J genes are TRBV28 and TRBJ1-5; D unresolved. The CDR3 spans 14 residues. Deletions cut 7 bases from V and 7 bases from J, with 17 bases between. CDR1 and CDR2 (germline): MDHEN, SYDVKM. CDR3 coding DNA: TGTGCCAGCAAGAACGAAGGCCTTTTGCAGCCCCAGCATTTT. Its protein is CASKNEGLLQPQHF.

The CDR3 DNA sequence: TGTGCCAGCAGCTCTCCGGGGCTAGCCAATGAGCAGTTCTTC. It specifies CASSSPGLANEQFF. The J gene is TRBJ2-1, the V gene TRBV7-2; the D call may be TRBD1 or TRBD2 (5 bases each). Trimming removed 4 bases from V and 6 bases from J, with 13 bases in between. This CDR3 has 14 residues. Germline CDR1 reads SGHTA; CDR2 reads FQGNSA. Using reference TRBV7-2 and TRBJ2-1 for the parts outside the CDR3, the full variable domain is GAGVSQSPSNKVTEKGKDVELRCDPISGHTALYWYRQSLGQGLEFLIYFQGNSAPDKSGLPSDRFSAERTGGSVSTLTIQRTQQEDSAVYLCASSSPGLANEQFFGPGTRLTVL.